Given below is one T cell receptor beta chain in context. This specimen belongs to a study of blood T cell repertoires in COVID-19. Overall study: Sources were T cells, B-cell-depleted T cells, or PBMCs; the material itself was cDNA or gDNA.

Assay used: immunoSEQ multiplex PCR; TCRdb lists only in-frame clones, some missing. Among about 400,000 clones listed, approximately 90% were seen once. In germline, CDR1 is MNHEY, CDR2 SMNVEV (reference sequence). V was pared by 5 bases and J by 7 bases, with 8 bases of the junction left unmatched. This CDR3 is built from 15 residues. This receptor was taken from a woman between 18 and 29 years old with acute COVID-19. Sequenced input: PBMCs or T cells enriched from blood (not recorded which). The V and J genes are TRBV27 and TRBJ2-1, with TRBD2 identical over 10 bases. CDR3 sequence: CASSRSGRARNEQFF. CDR3 DNA sequence: TGTGCCAGCAGTCGAAGCGGGAGGGCCCGGAATGAGCAGTTCTTC.